These 2 T cell receptor beta chains were sequenced from one sample in a study of molecular identifiers for immune sequencing clone quantification. TCRdb passed the PCR reads through MiXCR, listing each CDR3 protein once. There are about 510,000 distinct CDR3 sequences in the sample; around 23% occur only once, and approximately 0.76% lies in the top ten. Sequencing was performed on naive CD8+ T cells from blood, with Jurkat cell RNA spiked in. Indicated subset: FACS-sorted CD8+CD4-CCR7+CD45RA+ naive T cells. Source of these receptors: a human donor in good health. Some libraries in this study had Jurkat cell RNA spiked in.

This sequence joins TRBV4-2 and TRBJ2-3, with D uncertain. There are 17 residues in the CDR3. V lost 0 bases and J lost 0, with 13 bases in between. The germline gives CDR1 LGHNA, CDR2 YNFKEQ. CDR3 sequence reads: CASSQDLVGISTDTQYF. Here the CDR3 DNA reads TGTGCCAGCAGCCAAGATCTGGTGGGAATAAGCACAGATACGCAGTATTTT.

The chain joins TRBV4-1 to TRBJ2-7; D may be TRBD1 or TRBD2 (5 bases each). The germline V and J ends were trimmed by 1 base and 3 bases, with 16 bases remaining between them. The germline V gene encodes CDR1 MGHRA and CDR2 YSYEKL. CDR3 length equals 16 residues. Here the CDR3 DNA reads TGCGCCAGCAGCCAAGGCACGACCGGGACCCGCTACGAGCAGTACTTC. This codes for CASSQGTTGTRYEQYF.